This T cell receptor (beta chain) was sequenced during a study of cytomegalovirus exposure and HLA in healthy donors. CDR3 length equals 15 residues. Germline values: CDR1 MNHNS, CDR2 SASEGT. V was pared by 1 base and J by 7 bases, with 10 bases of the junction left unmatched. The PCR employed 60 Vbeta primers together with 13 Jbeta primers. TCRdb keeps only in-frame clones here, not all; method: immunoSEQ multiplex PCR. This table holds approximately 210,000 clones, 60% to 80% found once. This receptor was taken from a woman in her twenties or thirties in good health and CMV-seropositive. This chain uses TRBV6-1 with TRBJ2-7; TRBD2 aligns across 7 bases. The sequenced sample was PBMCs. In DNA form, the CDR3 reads TGTGCCAGCAGTGAAGGGATAGGCCTCGGGGGGGAGCAGTACTTC. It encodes CASSEGIGLGGEQYF.